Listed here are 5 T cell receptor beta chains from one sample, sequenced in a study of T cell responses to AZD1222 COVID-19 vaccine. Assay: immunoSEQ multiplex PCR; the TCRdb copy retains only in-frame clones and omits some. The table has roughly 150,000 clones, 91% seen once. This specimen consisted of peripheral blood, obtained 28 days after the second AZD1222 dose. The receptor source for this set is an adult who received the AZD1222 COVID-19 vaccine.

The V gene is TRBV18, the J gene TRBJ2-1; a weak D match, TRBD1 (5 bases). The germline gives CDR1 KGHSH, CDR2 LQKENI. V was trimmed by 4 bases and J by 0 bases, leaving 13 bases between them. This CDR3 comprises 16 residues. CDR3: CASSRLTGYSYNEQFF. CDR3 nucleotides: TGTGCCAGCTCACGACTTACAGGCTACTCCTACAATGAGCAGTTCTTC. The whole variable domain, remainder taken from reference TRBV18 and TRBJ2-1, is NAGVMQNPRHLVRRRGQEARLRCSPMKGHSHVYWYRQLPEEGLKFMVYLQKENIIDESGMPKERFSAEFPKEGPSILRIQQVVRGDSAAYFCASSRLTGYSYNEQFFGPGTRLTVL.

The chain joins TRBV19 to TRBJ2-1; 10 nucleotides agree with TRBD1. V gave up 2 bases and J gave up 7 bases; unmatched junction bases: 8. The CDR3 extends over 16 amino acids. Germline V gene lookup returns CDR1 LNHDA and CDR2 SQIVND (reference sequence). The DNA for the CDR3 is TGTGCCAGTAGTATAAGGACAGGGGGTGTGGGGAATGAGCAGTTCTTC. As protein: CASSIRTGGVGNEQFF.

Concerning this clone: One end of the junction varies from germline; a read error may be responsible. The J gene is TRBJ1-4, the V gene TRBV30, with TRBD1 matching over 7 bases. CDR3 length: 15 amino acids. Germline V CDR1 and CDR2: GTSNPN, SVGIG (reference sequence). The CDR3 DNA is TGTGCCTGGAGTGTACCCAGGGGGAGAAATGGAAAACTGTTTTTT. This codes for CAWSVPRGRNGKLFF.

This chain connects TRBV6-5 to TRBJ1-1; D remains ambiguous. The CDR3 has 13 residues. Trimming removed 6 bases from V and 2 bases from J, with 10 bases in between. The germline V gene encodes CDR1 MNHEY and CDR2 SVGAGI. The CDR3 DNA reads TGTGCCAGCAGAAACACTATAAACACTGAAGCTTTCTTT. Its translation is CASRNTINTEAFF.

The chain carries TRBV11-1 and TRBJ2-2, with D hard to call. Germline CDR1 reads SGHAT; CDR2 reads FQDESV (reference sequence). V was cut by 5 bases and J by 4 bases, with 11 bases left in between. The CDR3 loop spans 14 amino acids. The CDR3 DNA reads TGTGCCAGCAGCCCCTACGGGTTCACCGGGGAGCTGTTTTTT. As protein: CASSPYGFTGELFF.